The sequence of this TCR beta chain was determined in a study of response to subunit inactivated influenza vaccine. Study conclusions and caveats: It was the authors' suggestion that each seasonal influenza vaccination recruits few new T cells.

Comments on this clonotype: Its antigen is not identified.

TCRdb fed the RT-PCR reads into MiXCR, producing one record per CDR3 protein. This table holds 750,000 to 850,000 distinct CDR3 sequences, about 18% found once. CDR1 is KGHSH, CDR2 LQKENI, per germline. Trimming at V came to 3 bases and at J to 3 bases, leaving 9 bases not matched to a gene. CDR3 length equals 16 residues. V and J are TRBV18 and TRBJ2-7; 9 bases line up with TRBD1. This sequence was found in a man aged 45-65 years who received an inactivated influenza vaccine. The input for sequencing was PBMCs from blood, taken 4 to 6 days after vaccination. The CDR3: CASSPYGQGKGYEQYF. Here the CDR3 DNA reads TGTGCCAGCTCACCGTACGGACAGGGGAAGGGCTACGAGCAGTACTTC.